Below are 5 T cell receptor beta chains sequenced from a single sample in a study of T cell repertoires in aging, cancer and after chemotherapy (dated by TCRdb to 2018 to 2020). Genomic DNA extracted from peripheral blood, rather than sorted cells or RNA, was used as the source for amplification of TCR beta rearrangements. Instrument on record: Illumina MiSeq. Using a mixed TRB-A/B primer pool, multiplex touch-down PCR amplified rearranged TRB sequences covering the V, D and J segments. TCRdb redid the processing of the public reads, applying fastp at Q25 and MiXCR, and retained in-frame beta chains. Rows with one shared CDR3 protein collapse into an entry with the most common genes and DNA. This sample comprises 10,000 to 15,000 distinct CDR3 sequences, about 27% of them detected only once. The top ten clones comprise roughly 8.8% of the sample. The sample consisted of blood. These TCRs come from a human donor with a blood cancer.

The rearrangement uses TRBV5-1 and TRBJ2-3; TRBD2 is a possible D gene (6 bases). Germline CDR1 SGHRS, CDR2 YFSETQ. This CDR3 is 16 amino acids long. Deletions cut 0 bases from V and 5 bases from J, with 16 bases between. The CDR3 region has the DNA TGCGCCAGCAGCTTGGTTGGCGGGGAGGCAGGAGATACGCAGTATTTT. The encoded protein is CASSLVGGEAGDTQYF.

This clonotype is labeled medium-sized. The gene calls are TRBV27 and TRBJ1-2; D gene uncertain. The ends were cut back, 4 bases at V and 8 bases at J, with 17 bases in the middle. This CDR3 comprises 14 residues. Germline V gene lookup returns CDR1 MNHEY and CDR2 SMNVEV (reference sequence). For the CDR3, the DNA is TGTGCCAGCAGTTCGAGAGCAGGAAGATCCGGCTACACCTTC. Translation: CASSSRAGRSGYTF.

About this clonotype itself: It may be a read error: a sequence one base away is much more abundant. The V and J genes are TRBV15 and TRBJ2-5; 8 positions match TRBD2. The CDR3 contains 14 residues. Germline CDR1 and CDR2: LNHNV and YYDKDF (reference sequence). The CDR3 sequence is CASTSGYTKETEYF. The CDR3 DNA is TGTGCCAGCACTAGCGGCTATACCAAAGAGACCGAGTACTTC.

This clonotype has only a few counts. The CDR3: CASTFGTWETQYF. DNA of the CDR3: TGTGCCAGCACCTTCGGCACGTGGGAGACCCAGTACTTC. J is TRBJ2-5 and V is TRBV6-5, with D unclear. The V gene lost 7 bases and the J gene lost 5 bases, with 14 bases spanning the gap. CDR3 length: 13 residues. Germline V gene lookup returns CDR1 MNHEY and CDR2 SVGAGI.

The chain uses TRBV6-5 and TRBJ2-7; D gene uncertain. V was shortened by 6 bases and J by 5 bases, with 14 bases between the two germline ends. This CDR3 has 13 amino acids. Germline values: CDR1 MNHEY, CDR2 SVGAGI. CDR3 nucleotide sequence: TGTGCCAGCAGCCGGACCGTGTGGGACGAGCAGTACGTC. Amino acid sequence: CASSRTVWDEQYV.